This TCR beta chain was found in a study of blood T cell repertoires in COVID-19. About the study: Material from acute and convalescent COVID-19 was sourced from the United States, Italy and Spain. T cells, B-cell-depleted T cells, or PBMCs supplied cDNA or gDNA.

The CDR3 is made up of 13 amino acids. Germline V lookup: CDR1 LNHNV, CDR2 YYDKDF (reference sequence). V was shortened by 0 bases and J by 4 bases, with 7 bases between the two germline ends. Per the authors' pipeline: By means of reference gene primer amplification, nucleated cell counts were estimated. TCRdb's table, derived via immunoSEQ multiplex PCR, lists solely in-frame clones and lacks some. V, J and clone size are those of that table, while D and trimming were read from the DNA. The sample lists 150,000 to 200,000 clones, around 87% occurring once. This TCR derives from a man aged 35 to 55 with active or convalescent COVID-19. Sequences were obtained from peripheral blood. The rearrangement uses TRBV15 and TRBJ2-7; D is ambiguous. CDR3 in amino acids: CATSRDTGYEQYF. DNA for the CDR3: TGTGCCACCAGCAGAGATACGGGTTACGAGCAGTACTTC.